This entry lists 18 T cell receptor beta chains sequenced from one sample in a study of low-dose radiotherapy and immunotherapy resistance in tumors. Alpha and beta chains were covered, as first-strand cDNA relied on TRAV- and TRBV-specific primers. Using a constant-region primer together with a V-primer adapter, TCRs were subjected to around 20 PCR cycles of amplification. TCRdb fed the reads into MiXCR, producing one record per CDR3 protein. The table lists about 71,000 distinct CDR3 sequences, around 32% of them singletons. Time point denoted: before trial treatment. Material: PBMCs, obtained before treatment. The source of these receptors is a female donor with ovarian cancer.

This clonotype was detected only once. The rearrangement joins TRBV12-3 or TRBV12-4 to TRBJ2-2; D may be TRBD1 (6 bases). V shed 10 bases and J shed 3 bases, with 12 bases lying between them. The length of the CDR3 is 13 residues. In nucleotides, the CDR3 is TGTGCCACACACAGGGATCACACCGGGGAGCTGTTTTTT. Residues: CATHRDHTGELFF.

The sample holds many counts of this clonotype. The chain joins TRBV28 to TRBJ2-1; 9 positions agree with TRBD2. The length of the CDR3 is 15 residues. Looked up from germline, CDR1 is MDHEN and CDR2 is SYDVKM. Trimming at V came to 7 bases and at J to 4 bases, leaving 8 bases not matched to a gene. CDR3 in DNA: TGTGCCAGCACCCTGGCGGGGGGGAGTTACAATGAGCAGTTCTTC. Protein: CASTLAGGSYNEQFF.

On this clonotype itself: A far larger clone lies a single base away; this is likely a read error. The V call is TRBV5-8, the J call TRBJ1-5, with D perhaps TRBD1 (5 bases). The germline V gene has CDR1 SGHTS and CDR2 YDEGEE. The CDR3 covers 15 residues. Here the CDR3 reads CVSSAGLRGNQPQHF. The CDR3 DNA sequence: TGTGTCAGCAGCGCGGGACTCCGAGGCAATCAGCCCCAGCATTTT.

This clonotype has a count of ten or more. The rearrangement links TRBV19 to TRBJ1-3; no reliable D call. The V end lost 2 bases, the J end lost 1 base, and 9 bases lay between the germline ends. This CDR3 contains 15 residues. Germline V gene sequence: CDR1 LNHDA, CDR2 SQIVND (reference sequence). CDR3 in DNA: TGTGCCAGTAGTATACGGAGTCAGTCTGGAAACACCATATATTTT. Protein product: CASSIRSQSGNTIYF.

This clonotype was picked up many times. The chain combines TRBV14 with TRBJ2-5, with D perhaps assigned TRBD1 or TRBD2 (5 bases each). Germline values: CDR1 SGHDN, CDR2 FVKESK. The CDR3 has 14 residues. Trimming took 1 base from V and 5 from J, leaving 11 bases between them. The CDR3 here is CASSQVRGPETQYF. For the CDR3, the DNA is TGTGCCAGCAGCCAAGTTCGGGGACCCGAGACCCAGTACTTC.

This clonotype has a count of ten or more. The gene calls are TRBV20-1 and TRBJ2-3, with no clear D. The CDR3 runs 16 residues. Germline V gives CDR1 DFQATT, CDR2 SNEGSKA (reference sequence). The ends were cut back, 2 bases at V and 1 base at J, with 16 bases in the middle. CDR3 in DNA: TGCAGTGCTAGAAAGAGGTATAGGTTGGGCACAGATACGCAGTATTTT. Translated: CSARKRYRLGTDTQYF.

The sample holds a few counts of this clonotype. The gene calls are TRBV6-2 or TRBV6-3 and TRBJ2-5; D is perhaps TRBD2 (6 bases). The V and J ends lost 2 bases and 3 bases respectively, with 16 bases between them. The length of the CDR3 is 16 residues. The V gene's germline CDR1 is MNHEY and CDR2 SVGEGT. The CDR3 here is CASSYVSGRGKETQYF. Written as DNA, the CDR3 is TGTGCCAGCAGTTACGTGTCAGGTCGGGGGAAAGAGACCCAGTACTTC.

This clonotype was seen many times. The chain combines TRBV29-1 with TRBJ2-1; TRBD2 matches at 9 bases. V shed 7 bases, J shed 8 bases, and the junction held 12 bases outside the gene matches. The V gene's germline CDR1 is SQVTM and CDR2 ANQGSEA. The CDR3 consists of 14 residues. CDR3 bases: TGCAGCGGGAAGCGGGAGGCCATTCGCCATGAGCAGTTCTTC. This codes for CSGKREAIRHEQFF.

This clonotype has just a few counts. It differs at one base from a far larger clone, so likely a read error. The chain joins TRBV6-5 to TRBJ2-1; D might be TRBD2 (6 bases). Germline loops: CDR1 MNHEY, CDR2 SVGAGI. The CDR3 consists of 11 residues. The germline V and J ends were trimmed by 8 bases and 14 bases, with 16 bases remaining between them. The DNA of the CDR3 is TGTGCCAGCTGTGAGGGACTTTTGGAGTTCTTC. Residues: CASCEGLLEFF.

Details on this clonotype: The limits of the CDR3 on the DNA are not certain, so only TCRdb's listed CDR3 is given. This chain uses TRBV5-1 with TRBJ2-2; the D segment call TRBD1 is taken from the table without a DNA check. Germline V CDR1 and CDR2: SGHRS, YFSETQ. Inclusive of both ends, the CDR3 amounts to 23 amino acids. The CDR3 sequence is CASTNQTALYFCATREDTGELFF.

This clonotype was seen many times. The chain combines TRBV7-9 with TRBJ2-7; 10 bases align to TRBD1. V lost 2 bases, J lost 7 bases, and 5 bases stayed unmatched. In germline, CDR1 is SEHNR, CDR2 FQNEAQ (reference sequence). The CDR3 consists of 14 residues. The CDR3 loop is CASSLTGTGVEQYF. Written as DNA, the CDR3 is TGTGCCAGCAGCTTAACCGGGACAGGGGTTGAGCAGTACTTC.

The chain couples TRBV7-2 to TRBJ2-3; 8 positions agree with TRBD1. Looked up from germline, CDR1 is SGHTA and CDR2 is FQGNSA. V shed 5 bases, J shed 0 bases, and the junction held 10 bases outside the gene matches. The CDR3 is made up of 17 amino acids. CDR3 DNA: TGTGCCAGCAGCGCGACGACAGGGGCCCCCAGCACAGATACGCAGTATTTT. It encodes CASSATTGAPSTDTQYF.

The chain carries TRBV12-3 or TRBV12-4 and TRBJ1-3; unclear D gene. CDR3 length: 13 amino acids. With 5 bases removed from V and 7 bases from J, the gap between germline ends came to 12 bases. CDR3 sequence: CASSAGVSNTIYF. DNA for the CDR3: TGTGCCAGCAGTGCCGGGGTCAGTAACACCATATATTTT.

Worth noting for this clonotype: A far bigger clonotype differs at one base, so this is likely a read error. The chain links TRBV28 to TRBJ2-5; unclear D gene. The CDR3 runs 11 residues. Germline V CDR1 and CDR2: MDHEN, SYDVKM. CDR3 DNA: TGTGCCACCCAAGACCAAGAGACCCGGTACTTC. Protein sequence: CATQDQETRYF. Supplemented by reference TRBV28 and TRBJ2-5, the full variable domain reads DVKVTQSSRYLVKRTGEKVFLECVQDMDHENMFWYRQDPGLGLRLIYFSYDVKMKEKGDIPEGYSVSREKKERFSLILESASTNQTSMYLCATQDQETRYFGPGTRLLVL.

This clonotype was found many times. This chain joins TRBV19 and TRBJ2-5; tentative D call: TRBD1 (5 bases). CDR1 LNHDA and CDR2 SQIVND come from the germline V gene (reference sequence). CDR3 length equals 13 residues. Trimming took off 8 bases at V and 1 base at J, with 11 bases between the two ends. The CDR3, as DNA: TGTGCCAGTCGTGGCCAGGGCCAAGAGACCCAGTACTTC. Translation: CASRGQGQETQYF. Full variable domain (remainder filled in from reference TRBV19 and TRBJ2-5): DGGITQSPKYLFRKEGQNVTLSCEQNLNHDAMYWYRQDPGQGLRLIYYSQIVNDFQKGDIAEGYSVSREKKESFPLTVTSAQKNPTAFYLCASRGQGQETQYFGPGTRLLVL.

This clonotype was observed at least ten times. The rearrangement links TRBV7-2 to TRBJ2-5; 7 nucleotides match TRBD2. The CDR3 sequence is 14 residues long. J gave up 2 bases and V 3 bases, and 3 bases lay outside the gene matches. Germline V CDR1 and CDR2: SGHTA, FQGNSA. Written as DNA, the CDR3 is TGTGCCAGCAGCTTGGGTAGCGGGCAAGAGACCCAGTACTTC. As protein: CASSLGSGQETQYF.

This clonotype has ten or more counts. The genes are TRBV5-6 and TRBJ2-2; TRBD2 agrees at 7 bases. The CDR3 totals 21 residues. Germline V CDR1 and CDR2: SGHDT, YYEEEE. Trimming took 3 bases from V and 0 from J; bases not matched to a gene: 20. CDR3: CASSSRIRGAAGLANTGELFF. DNA for the CDR3: TGTGCCAGCAGCTCCCGCATTAGAGGTGCAGCGGGACTTGCGAACACCGGGGAGCTGTTTTTT.

This clonotype was seen ten or more times. This chain joins TRBV11-2 and TRBJ1-2; D not resolved. This CDR3 is 12 amino acids long. V was pared by 5 bases and J by 8 bases, with 12 bases between. Germline lookup yields CDR1 SGHAT and CDR2 FQNNGV. In DNA, the CDR3 is TGTGCCAGCAGCAATGAAGGGTCCGGCTACACCTTC. Residues: CASSNEGSGYTF.